The 21 T cell receptor beta chains in this list originate from one sample, sequenced in a study of T cells in localized non-small cell lung cancer. Assay used: immunoSEQ multiplex PCR; TCRdb lists only in-frame clones, some missing. Of 90,000 to 95,000 clones listed, approximately 91% are singletons. The source material was PBMCs, sampled before any cancer treatment. These receptors were obtained from a woman aged 40-69 years with stage II squamous cell lung carcinoma.

The V and J genes are TRBV15 and TRBJ1-2, with D perhaps TRBD1 (5 bases). The CDR3 is 16 residues long. Germline CDR1 reads LNHNV; CDR2 reads YYDKDF (reference sequence). V was shortened by 0 bases and J by 2 bases, with 13 bases between the two germline ends. CDR3 bases: TGTGCCACCAGCAGAGATAGGGGAGGGCTCAACTATGGCTACACCTTC. It yields the protein CATSRDRGGLNYGYTF.

The CDR3 sequence: CASSEQGGGNTIYF. DNA of the CDR3: TGTGCCAGCAGTGAACAGGGGGGAGGAAACACCATATATTTT. The chain carries TRBV6-1 and TRBJ1-3; TRBD1 aligns across 7 bases. Germline CDR1 MNHNS, CDR2 SASEGT. The J segment lost 4 bases and the V segment lost 2 bases, leaving 2 bases of the junction unmatched. The CDR3 runs 14 residues.

V gene TRBV27 combines with J gene TRBJ1-2, with 8 bases that match TRBD1. The junction had 9 bases not matched to a gene; V was cut back by 0 bases and J by 9 bases. The germline V gene encodes CDR1 MNHEY and CDR2 SMNVEV (reference sequence). The CDR3 totals 15 residues. CDR3 sequence reads: CASSLSGRGLYSYTF. The CDR3 DNA sequence: TGTGCCAGCAGTTTATCAGGCAGGGGGCTATATAGCTACACCTTC.

The CDR3 region is CASSQGTGRLGEQYF. The DNA for the CDR3 is TGTGCCAGCAGTCAGGGGACAGGGCGACTCGGGGAGCAGTACTTC. The chain joins TRBV7-8 to TRBJ2-7, with 9 bases fitting TRBD1. V shed 6 bases and J 7 bases; nucleotides not matched to a gene: 13. The CDR3 is made up of 15 amino acids. Germline V gene lookup returns CDR1 SGHVS and CDR2 FQNEAQ. Complete variable domain (other parts from reference TRBV7-8 and TRBJ2-7): GAGVSQSPRYKVAKRGQDVALRCDPISGHVSLFWYQQALGQGPEFLTYFQNEAQLDKSGLPSDRFFAERPEGSVSTLKIQRTQQEDSAVYLCASSQGTGRLGEQYFGPGTRLTVT.

The CDR3 reads CASSPGTGNYEQYF. CDR3 in DNA: TGCGCCAGCAGCCCCGGGACAGGGAACTACGAGCAGTACTTC. The chain is built from TRBV4-1 and TRBJ2-7; 9 bases fit TRBD1. The CDR3 sequence is 14 residues long. Germline CDR1 and CDR2: MGHRA and YSYEKL. After removal of 4 bases from V and 3 bases from J, the junction contained 4 bases not matched to a gene.

This clone has only one observation. The gene calls are TRBV11-1 and TRBJ2-1, with 8 bases identical to TRBD2. V shed 0 bases, J shed 4 bases, and the junction held 5 bases outside the gene matches. The CDR3 has 16 residues. Germline CDR1 and CDR2: SGHAT and FQDESV (reference sequence). As DNA, the CDR3 is TGTGCCAGCAGCTTAGCTCCGGGACTAGTGTACAATGAGCAGTTCTTC. This codes for CASSLAPGLVYNEQFF.

In DNA, the CDR3 is TGCAGTGCCCCCGGGGCAGATACGCAGTATTTT. Amino acid sequence: CSAPGADTQYF. V usage is TRBV20-1 and J usage is TRBJ2-3; weak D call: TRBD2 (5 bases). Trimming removed 6 bases from V and 4 bases from J, with 8 bases in between. Germline assignment: CDR1 DFQATT and CDR2 SNEGSKA (reference sequence). This CDR3 is 11 amino acids long.

The chain carries TRBV10-2 and TRBJ1-2; TRBD1 might be the D (6 bases). V was shortened by 6 bases and J by 8 bases, with 19 bases between the two germline ends. Germline V gene lookup returns CDR1 WSHSY and CDR2 SAAADI. CDR3 length: 14 residues. CDR3 coding DNA: TGCGCCAGCAGGGATACAGGGTCCTCGAGGGGCTACACCTTC. As protein: CASRDTGSSRGYTF.

J is TRBJ1-5 and V is TRBV4-1; D is unresolved. CDR1 MGHRA and CDR2 YSYEKL come from the germline V gene. This CDR3 is built from 15 residues. The V and J ends lost 5 bases and 2 bases respectively, with 13 bases between them. The CDR3, as DNA: TGCGCCAGCAGCTACGCAGGCGCGGGCAATCAGCCCCAGCATTTT. It yields the protein CASSYAGAGNQPQHF.

This clone was picked up one time. This sequence joins TRBV6-1 and TRBJ2-5; D tentatively reads TRBD1 or TRBD2 (6 bases each). Trimming removed 2 bases from V and 0 bases from J, with 16 bases in between. CDR1 is MNHNS, CDR2 SASEGT, per germline. The CDR3 spans 17 residues. The CDR3 spells CASSENRGVRYQETQYF. CDR3 bases: TGTGCCAGCAGTGAAAATAGGGGGGTTAGGTACCAAGAGACCCAGTACTTC.

The chain joins TRBV30 to TRBJ2-4, with D possibly matching TRBD1 (5 bases). Germline lookup yields CDR1 GTSNPN and CDR2 SVGIG (reference sequence). With 5 bases removed from V and 5 bases from J, the gap between germline ends came to 13 bases. This CDR3 is built from 13 residues. As DNA, the CDR3 is TGTGCCTGGGGGGAATGGGGCGAAAACATTCAGTACTTC. It yields the protein CAWGEWGENIQYF.

The V gene is TRBV5-1, the J gene TRBJ1-1; 9 bases match TRBD1. Germline CDR1 SGHRS, CDR2 YFSETQ. V shed 0 bases, J shed 0 bases, and the junction held 12 bases outside the gene matches. This CDR3 has 19 residues. As DNA, the CDR3 is TGCGCCAGCAGCTTGGGACAGGGGGTTAAAAATAAGGTGAACACTGAAGCTTTCTTT. This codes for CASSLGQGVKNKVNTEAFF.

The V and J genes are TRBV30 and TRBJ2-6; the D call may be TRBD1 or TRBD2 (5 bases each). CDR1 GTSNPN and CDR2 SVGIG come from the germline V gene (reference sequence). The CDR3 runs 15 residues. V shed 0 bases and J shed 2 bases, with 8 bases lying between them. The CDR3 spells CAWSVGTPGANVLTF. In nucleotides, the CDR3 is TGTGCCTGGAGTGTCGGGACCCCTGGGGCCAACGTCCTGACTTTC.

The chain recombines TRBV5-1 with TRBJ2-3; 9 bases align to TRBD1. The CDR3 sequence is 14 residues long. Unmatched junction bases numbered 3, after V lost 4 bases and J lost 3 bases. Germline CDR1 reads SGHRS; CDR2 reads YFSETQ. CDR3 region: CASSIGQGTDTQYF. Written as DNA, the CDR3 is TGCGCCAGCAGCATCGGACAGGGGACAGATACGCAGTATTTT.

The DNA for the CDR3 is TGCGCCAGCAGCGTCCCGGGGCGAGGGACTAACAATGAGCAGTTCTTC. Its translation is CASSVPGRGTNNEQFF. V usage is TRBV5-1 and J usage is TRBJ2-1, with 7 bases identical to TRBD2. Germline CDR1 and CDR2: SGHRS and YFSETQ. The length of the CDR3 is 16 residues. V lost 4 bases to trimming and J lost 5 bases; unmatched junction nucleotides: 12. Combining the CDR3 with reference TRBV5-1 and TRBJ2-1 gives the whole variable domain KAGVTQTPRYLIKTRGQQVTLSCSPISGHRSVSWYQQTPGQGLQFLFEYFSETQRNKGNFPGRFSGRQFSNSRSEMNVSTLELGDSALYLCASSVPGRGTNNEQFFGPGTRLTVL.

This clone appeared a single time. CDR3 DNA: TGCGCCAGCAGCTTGGCGGCAGGACACACAGATACGCAGTATTTT. Protein: CASSLAAGHTDTQYF. The rearrangement uses TRBV5-1 and TRBJ2-3, with D tentatively TRBD1 (5 bases). Germline loops: CDR1 SGHRS, CDR2 YFSETQ. The CDR3 has 15 amino acids. V was clipped by 0 bases and J by 2 bases, with 10 bases between them. The full variable domain, completed using reference TRBV5-1 and TRBJ2-3, is KAGVTQTPRYLIKTRGQQVTLSCSPISGHRSVSWYQQTPGQGLQFLFEYFSETQRNKGNFPGRFSGRQFSNSRSEMNVSTLELGDSALYLCASSLAAGHTDTQYFGPGTRLTVL.

The J gene is TRBJ1-4, the V gene TRBV6-1; perhaps TRBD1 as D (6 bases). This CDR3 region has 15 residues. V was cut by 7 bases and J by 5 bases, with 17 bases left in between. Germline V CDR1 and CDR2: MNHNS, SASEGT. CDR3 DNA sequence: TGTGCCAGCATGGTGGACAGTGCACCGAATGAAAAACTGTTTTTT. Translating gives CASMVDSAPNEKLFF.

The rearrangement links TRBV9 to TRBJ2-3, with TRBD2 identical over 7 bases. V trimming: 7 bases; J trimming: 0 bases; junction bases outside the gene matches: 8. The germline gives CDR1 SGDLS, CDR2 YYNGEE. The CDR3 runs 15 residues. This CDR3 is CASSPGLFSTDTQYF. For the CDR3, the DNA is TGTGCCAGCTCCCCGGGACTATTTAGCACAGATACGCAGTATTTT.

The chain joins TRBV2 to TRBJ2-3, with 12 nucleotides matching TRBD2. The CDR3 spans 16 residues. Trimming cost V 5 bases and J 2 bases; bases outside gene matches: 5. Germline V gene data show CDR1 as SNHLY and CDR2 as FYNNEI. The CDR3 nucleotides are TGTGCCAGCAGTCCCGGACTAGCGGGGTACACAGATACGCAGTATTTT. This codes for CASSPGLAGYTDTQYF.

The genes are TRBV28 and TRBJ1-5; maybe TRBD1 (6 bases). This CDR3 has 15 amino acids. Trimming took 7 bases from V and 6 from J, leaving 19 bases between them. Germline lookup yields CDR1 MDHEN and CDR2 SYDVKM. The CDR3, as DNA: TGTGCCAGCACCTCACCGGCAGGGGATGGTCAGCCCCAGCATTTT. Translated: CASTSPAGDGQPQHF.

J is TRBJ1-1 and V is TRBV27, with unresolved D. Germline CDR1 and CDR2: MNHEY and SMNVEV (reference sequence). This CDR3 is built from 15 residues. The V end was cut by 3 bases, the J end by 0 bases, with 11 bases between. CDR3 DNA: TGTGCCAGCAGTTTTTCGGAAGACCTGAACACTGAAGCTTTCTTT. Its protein product is CASSFSEDLNTEAFF.